A single sample is the source of the 25 T cell receptor beta chains below, sequenced in a study of shared clonotypes between healthy human individuals (dated by TCRdb to the early 2020s). Preparation of the library involved the immunoSEQ multiplex PCR assay. TCRdb's version of the immuneACCESS table is confined to in-frame rearrangements and falls short of the full clone set. An unresolved V gene accounts for under half of the shortfall where checked; the remainder is of unknown origin. The sample contains about 2 million clones, 85% to 95% of them found a single time. The top ten clones comprise around 0.13% of the sample. Input material: naive CD4+ T cells sorted from blood. This specimen's cell subset or site label, interpreted: CD45RA+ positively selected. All receptors come from a man aged 18-30 years in good health.

The rearrangement links TRBV27 to TRBJ1-1, with TRBD1 as a possible D gene (6 bases). Germline assignment: CDR1 MNHEY and CDR2 SMNVEV (reference sequence). Trimming cost V 7 bases and J 1 base, with 13 bases left between them. The CDR3 is 14 residues long. Written as DNA, the CDR3 is TGTGCCAGCACCTCAGGGGTGGGGAACACTGAAGCTTTCTTT. Translated, it gives CASTSGVGNTEAFF.

This chain joins TRBV7-2 and TRBJ2-5; 11 nucleotides match TRBD2. The germline V gene has CDR1 SGHTA and CDR2 FQGNSA. This CDR3 comprises 14 residues. With 4 bases clipped from V and 11 bases from J, the junction kept 9 bases outside the gene matches. In nucleotides, the CDR3 is TGTGCCAGCAGCTATAGCGGGAGGGCCAAAGAGCAGTACTTC. Protein: CASSYSGRAKEQYF.

The chain uses TRBV5-6 and TRBJ1-5, with a possible D match to TRBD1 (5 bases). The germline V and J ends were trimmed by 1 base and 0 bases, with 17 bases remaining between them. The V gene's germline CDR1 is SGHDT and CDR2 YYEEEE. The length of the CDR3 is 18 residues. CDR3 DNA sequence: TGTGCCAGCAGCTTGAGAGGACGGTGGGGGTATAGCAATCAGCCCCAGCATTTT. This sequence encodes CASSLRGRWGYSNQPQHF. Together with reference TRBV5-6 and TRBJ1-5, the CDR3 gives the full variable domain: DAGVTQSPTHLIKTRGQQVTLRCSPKSGHDTVSWYQQALGQGPQFIFQYYEEEERQRGNFPDRFSGHQFPNYSSELNVNALLLGDSALYLCASSLRGRWGYSNQPQHFGDGTRLSIL.

This clone has only one observation. V and J are TRBV11-2 and TRBJ1-6, with D perhaps TRBD1 (5 bases). CDR3 length equals 17 residues. V lost 5 bases and J lost 7, with 21 bases in between. The germline CDR1 and CDR2 sequences are SGHAT and FQNNGV. DNA for the CDR3: TGTGCCAGCAGCCCTATCCTAATGGGGCCCCGAAATTCACCCCTCCACTTT. Translated, it gives CASSPILMGPRNSPLHF.

V gene TRBV2 combines with J gene TRBJ1-4; the match to TRBD1 covers 8 bases. Trimming at V came to 6 bases and at J to 8 bases, leaving 8 bases not matched to a gene. This CDR3 has 14 amino acids. The germline CDR1 and CDR2 sequences are SNHLY and FYNNEI. The CDR3, as DNA: TGTGCCAGCAGAGCCACAGGGGGGGGCGAAAAACTGTTTTTT. This gives the protein CASRATGGGEKLFF.

V gene TRBV6-5 combines with J gene TRBJ1-4; D unclear. V lost 0 bases and J 3 bases, leaving 11 bases between the germline ends. Germline V gene sequence: CDR1 MNHEY, CDR2 SVGAGI. The CDR3 extends over 16 amino acids. The CDR3 nucleotides are TGTGCCAGCAGTTACTCGGGAATAGTGGCTAATGAAAAACTGTTTTTT. This codes for CASSYSGIVANEKLFF.

The CDR3 reads CATSRDLLGTGGNQPQHF. The CDR3, as DNA: TGTGCCACCAGCAGAGATTTATTAGGGACAGGGGGCAATCAGCCCCAGCATTTT. The rearrangement links TRBV15 to TRBJ1-5, with 10 bases lining up with TRBD1. J was trimmed by 2 bases and V by 0 bases; bases with no gene match: 7. CDR1 is LNHNV and CDR2 is YYDKDF in the germline V gene (reference sequence). CDR3 size: 18 residues.

The chain recombines TRBV4-1 with TRBJ2-2; 12 bases map to TRBD2. This CDR3 comprises 16 residues. J lost 3 bases, V lost 6 bases, and 5 bases had no gene match. Per germline, CDR1 MGHRA and CDR2 YSYEKL. CDR3 region: CASRTSGSKDTGELFF. As DNA, the CDR3 is TGCGCCAGCAGGACTAGCGGGAGTAAGGACACCGGGGAGCTGTTTTTT.

The gene calls are TRBV2 and TRBJ2-6; 8 bases agree with TRBD1. CDR1 and CDR2 (germline): SNHLY, FYNNEI. The CDR3 has 16 residues. The ends lost 6 bases at V and 0 bases at J; junction bases unmatched: 4. The CDR3 loop reads CASSGQGRSGANVLTF. The CDR3 DNA reads as TGTGCCAGCAGCGGACAGGGACGCTCTGGGGCCAACGTCCTGACTTTC.

The chain recombines TRBV7-6 with TRBJ2-1; D unresolved. The CDR3 contains 17 residues. Trimming cost V 5 bases and J 0 bases, with 17 bases left between them. Per germline, CDR1 SGHVS and CDR2 FNYEAQ. This CDR3 reads CASSEARSALSYNEQFF. CDR3 sequence (DNA): TGTGCCAGCAGCGAAGCCAGAAGCGCCCTCTCCTACAATGAGCAGTTCTTC.

V and J are TRBV7-2 and TRBJ2-5, with 8 bases that match TRBD2. The germline V gene has CDR1 SGHTA and CDR2 FQGNSA. The CDR3 length is 15 residues. V gave up 1 base and J gave up 3 bases; unmatched junction bases: 4. The CDR3 loop is CASSLGAGVEETQYF. The CDR3 bases are TGTGCCAGCAGCTTAGGAGCGGGGGTGGAAGAGACCCAGTACTTC.

The chain recombines TRBV25-1 with TRBJ1-5; TRBD1 might be the D (6 bases). Germline assignment: CDR1 MGHDK and CDR2 SYGVNS. The V and J ends lost 10 bases and 0 bases respectively, with 13 bases between them. CDR3 length: 14 amino acids. CDR3 in amino acids: CAISGHNSNQPQHF. Written as DNA, the CDR3 is TGTGCCATCTCGGGACACAATAGCAATCAGCCCCAGCATTTT.

The chain joins TRBV7-2 to TRBJ2-3; 11 nucleotides agree with TRBD2. Germline V CDR1 and CDR2: SGHTA, FQGNSA. The CDR3 runs to 17 residues. The V gene end was trimmed by 4 bases and the J gene end by 1 base; junction bases not matched to a gene: 7. The CDR3: CASSWGLLAGGTDTQYF. CDR3 nucleotide sequence: TGTGCCAGCAGCTGGGGATTACTAGCGGGGGGCACAGATACGCAGTATTTT.

The rearrangement joins TRBV30 to TRBJ1-4, with D uncertain. This CDR3 has 16 amino acids. Germline V lookup: CDR1 GTSNPN, CDR2 SVGIG (reference sequence). Trimming removed 0 bases from V and 7 bases from J, with 18 bases in between. The CDR3 DNA follows: TGTGCCTGGAGTGTACTTGGCCTCGGGCGGGGTGAAAAACTGTTTTTT. This translates into CAWSVLGLGRGEKLFF.

The J gene is TRBJ2-3, the V gene TRBV5-4, with D perhaps TRBD2 (6 bases). The CDR3 is made up of 11 amino acids. Germline V gene data show CDR1 as SGHNT and CDR2 as YYREEE (reference sequence). Trimming removed 4 bases at V and 8 bases at J, with 8 bases between. CDR3 protein: CASSAAGTQYF. CDR3 coding DNA: TGTGCCAGCAGCGCAGCGGGTACGCAGTATTTT.

The chain has TRBV6-5 and TRBJ1-2; D unclear. CDR3 length: 15 residues. The V gene lost 8 bases and the J gene lost 0 bases, with 16 bases spanning the gap. Germline CDR1 and CDR2: MNHEY and SVGAGI. CDR3 coding DNA: TGTGCCAGCCGGCGTCAGGCAGGCGCTAACTATGGCTACACCTTC. The encoded protein is CASRRQAGANYGYTF.

The chain is built from TRBV6-5 and TRBJ2-2; TRBD2 matches at 8 bases. Germline CDR1 reads MNHEY; CDR2 reads SVGAGI. The V and J ends lost 10 bases and 5 bases, in that order; junction bases with no gene match: 6. The CDR3 totals 13 residues. DNA for the CDR3: TGTGCCATCCGGGGCGGGAGGACCGGGGAGCTGTTTTTT. Amino acids: CAIRGGRTGELFF.

CDR3: CASRSVGSDYEQYF. The DNA of the CDR3 is TGTGCCAGCAGGTCAGTTGGTTCGGACTACGAGCAGTACTTC. The V and J genes are TRBV5-4 and TRBJ2-7; D not resolved. Germline loops: CDR1 SGHNT, CDR2 YYREEE (reference sequence). The CDR3 length is 14 residues. V dropped 5 bases and J dropped 3 bases, with 15 bases sitting between them. The full variable domain, its missing parts supplied by reference TRBV5-4 and TRBJ2-7, is ETGVTQSPTHLIKTRGQQVTLRCSSQSGHNTVSWYQQALGQGPQFIFQYYREEENGRGNFPPRFSGLQFPNYSSELNVNALELDDSALYLCASRSVGSDYEQYFGPGTRLTVT.

The V and J genes are TRBV7-9 and TRBJ2-3, with 10 bases matching TRBD2. Germline V gives CDR1 SEHNR, CDR2 FQNEAQ (reference sequence). V lost 8 bases, J lost 6 bases, and 8 bases stayed unmatched. The length of the CDR3 is 14 residues. The CDR3 coding sequence is TGTGCCAGCGGTCTAGCGGGAGCCCCCGATACGCAGTATTTT. It translates to CASGLAGAPDTQYF.

V is TRBV28 and J is TRBJ1-5, with D unresolved. The CDR3 totals 14 residues. The germline V gene has CDR1 MDHEN and CDR2 SYDVKM. V was cut by 2 bases and J by 1 base, with 6 bases left in between. CDR3 region: CASSLGVSNQPQHF. The CDR3, as DNA: TGTGCCAGCAGTTTAGGAGTGAGCAATCAGCCCCAGCATTTT. Combining the CDR3 with reference TRBV28 and TRBJ1-5 gives the whole variable domain DVKVTQSSRYLVKRTGEKVFLECVQDMDHENMFWYRQDPGLGLRLIYFSYDVKMKEKGDIPEGYSVSREKKERFSLILESASTNQTSMYLCASSLGVSNQPQHFGDGTRLSIL.

The V call is TRBV5-6, the J call TRBJ1-1, with D tentatively TRBD1 (6 bases). V lost 4 bases to trimming and J lost 1 base, with 17 bases between them. This CDR3 region has 16 residues. Looked up from germline, CDR1 is SGHDT and CDR2 is YYEEEE. CDR3 DNA sequence: TGTGCCAGCAGCCCGTTCGTCTGGACAGAGAACACTGAAGCTTTCTTT. This encodes CASSPFVWTENTEAFF. Combining the CDR3 with reference TRBV5-6 and TRBJ1-1 gives the whole variable domain DAGVTQSPTHLIKTRGQQVTLRCSPKSGHDTVSWYQQALGQGPQFIFQYYEEEERQRGNFPDRFSGHQFPNYSSELNVNALLLGDSALYLCASSPFVWTENTEAFFGQGTRLTVV.

The rearrangement uses TRBV6-1 and TRBJ2-2; D gene uncertain. V was trimmed by 2 bases and J by 0 bases, leaving 10 bases between them. Per germline, CDR1 MNHNS and CDR2 SASEGT. The CDR3 spans 16 residues. CDR3 amino acids: CASSEYYGPNTGELFF. CDR3 in DNA: TGTGCCAGCAGTGAATATTACGGACCGAACACCGGGGAGCTGTTTTTT.

The chain couples TRBV30 to TRBJ1-2; no clear D. The CDR3 extends over 12 amino acids. With 1 base removed from V and 7 bases from J, the gap between germline ends came to 10 bases. Germline assignment: CDR1 GTSNPN and CDR2 SVGIG (reference sequence). The CDR3 DNA is TGTGCCTGGAGTGCAGTCGTCTCTGGCTACACCTTC. It encodes CAWSAVVSGYTF.

The chain joins TRBV7-3 to TRBJ2-3; possibly TRBD2 for D (5 bases). The germline gives CDR1 SGHTA, CDR2 FQGTGA. Trimming stripped 1 base from V and 0 bases from J, with 5 bases between. The CDR3 sequence is 14 residues long. CDR3 sequence: CASSLRESTDTQYF. DNA of the CDR3: TGTGCCAGCAGCTTAAGGGAGAGCACAGATACGCAGTATTTT.

This sequence joins TRBV30 and TRBJ2-4, with 9 bases lining up with TRBD1. The CDR3 is 13 amino acids. CDR1 GTSNPN and CDR2 SVGIG come from the germline V gene (reference sequence). The V gene end was trimmed by 3 bases and the J gene end by 7 bases; junction bases not matched to a gene: 4. The CDR3 region is CAWSLDRGNIQYF. The CDR3 coding sequence is TGTGCCTGGAGCCTCGACAGGGGGAACATTCAGTACTTC.